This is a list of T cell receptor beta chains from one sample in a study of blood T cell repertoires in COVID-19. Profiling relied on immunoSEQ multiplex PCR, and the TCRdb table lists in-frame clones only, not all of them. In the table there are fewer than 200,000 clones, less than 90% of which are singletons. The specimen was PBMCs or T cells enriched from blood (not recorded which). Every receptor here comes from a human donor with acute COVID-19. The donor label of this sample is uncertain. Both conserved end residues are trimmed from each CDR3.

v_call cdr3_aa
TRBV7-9 ASSLAPPGQGRNQPQH
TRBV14 ASSQEKVSRHKGIYEQY
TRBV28 ATKLLGEDQPQH
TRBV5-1 ASSPSRQFSGNTIY
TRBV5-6 ATEKWGTDYEQY
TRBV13 ASSDLVGLGVHEQY
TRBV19 ASTLSGGTYNEQF
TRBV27 ASSLSGAGGYT
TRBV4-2 ASSQATGAGGGDEQF
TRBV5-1 ASSTQGYANEKLF
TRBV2 ASSEMGQGYEQY
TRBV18 ASALSEANVLT
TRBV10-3 AISEEVGPATNEKLF
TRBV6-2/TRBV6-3 ASSQGLAGVSYEQY
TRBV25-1 ASSDPGTHEQY
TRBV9 ASSVRGVTDTQY
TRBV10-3 AIRQGSAYEQY
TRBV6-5 ASSYQDRGNSPLH
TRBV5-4 ASSAYDRGRPSYEQY
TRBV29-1 SADGSGGSTDTQY
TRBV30 AWSGRVAGGRETQY
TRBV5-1 ASSPSGGAGQY
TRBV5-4 ASSLQGADEQY
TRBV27 ASSTTTGENTEAF
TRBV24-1 ATSDLTSGGADTQY
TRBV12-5 ASSRHPYEQY
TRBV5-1 ASSLADAFSYEQY
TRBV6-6 ASSRMRAENTDTQY
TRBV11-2 ASSLDRVPNTGELF
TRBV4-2 ASSSRTGGSGELF
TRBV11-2 ASSLSPGPAYEQY
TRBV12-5 APGRHVNTEAF
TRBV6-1 ASSESGGEGSPLH
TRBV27 ASRYSSGNTQY
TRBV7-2 ASSPLVASGEGEKLF
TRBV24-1 ATSARDRDTDTQY
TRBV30 AWTSKGQPWAETQY
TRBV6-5 ASRTATGKAF
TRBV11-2 ASSGQGGTEAF
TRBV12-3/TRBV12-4 ASSAKRTGELF
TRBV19 ASSMEAGNTGELF
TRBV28 ASSLLGRAKNIQY
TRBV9 ASSVAQKNTGELF
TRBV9 ASSVSGQGATYNSPLH
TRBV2 ASRGGGDTQY
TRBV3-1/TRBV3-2 ASSQDRANTEAF
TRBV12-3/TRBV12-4 ASSLGTDYGYT
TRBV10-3 AISESIIPQGPYGYT
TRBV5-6 ASSPGTGYNEQF
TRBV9 ASSVGPEAGGHTDTQY
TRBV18 ASSPPGQSYEQY